The rows below give T cell receptor beta chains drawn from one sample of a study of technical replicates of blood from several donors. Sequenced by immunoSEQ multiplex PCR; TCRdb stores in-frame clones only, minus some. The sample records about 88,000 clones, 85% to 95% being singletons. The sequencing input was T cells isolated from PBMCs. These receptors all stem from a human donor in good health. CDR3s include the opening cysteine and the closing phenylalanine or tryptophan. A D gene is named only where the DNA matches it firmly. Clone size is given for some rows only: seen once, a few or many times, or a class if the clone is expanded.

j_gene | v_gene | d_gene | len | abundance | CDR3aa | CDR3nt
TRBJ2-7 | TRBV28 | - | 15 | - | CASSLEGRSSYEQYF | TGTGCCAGCAGTTTAGAGGGCCGGAGCTCCTACGAGCAGTACTTC
TRBJ1-1 | TRBV7-2 | TRBD1 | 14 | - | CASSRGQMNTEAFF | TGTGCCAGCAGCCGGGGACAGATGAACACTGAAGCTTTCTTT
TRBJ2-7 | TRBV27 | TRBD2 | 14 | - | CASRLAGDPYEQYF | TGTGCCAGCAGACTAGCGGGAGACCCCTACGAGCAGTACTTC
TRBJ2-7 | TRBV27 | - | 14 | - | CASSLGSRTYEQYF | TGTGCCAGCAGTCTGGGGAGCAGGACCTACGAGCAGTACTTC
TRBJ2-7 | TRBV2 | - | 14 | - | CASRRPDTSYEQYF | TGTGCCAGCAGGCGCCCGGACACGTCCTACGAGCAGTACTTC
TRBJ1-4 | TRBV6-5 | TRBD1 | 15 | - | CASSYGTATGEKLFF | TGTGCCAGCAGTTACGGGACAGCGACGGGTGAAAAACTGTTTTTT
TRBJ2-7 | TRBV6-5 | TRBD1 | 15 | once | CASSYRDRFTYEQYF | TGTGCCAGCAGTTACCGGGACAGATTCACCTACGAGCAGTACTTC
TRBJ1-1 | TRBV7-9 | - | 13 | - | CASSLAGLTEAFF | TGTGCCAGCAGCTTAGCGGGGCTCACTGAAGCTTTCTTT
TRBJ2-7 | TRBV7-2 | TRBD1 | 15 | - | CASSVVGTGDYEQYF | TGTGCCAGCAGTGTCGTCGGGACAGGGGACTACGAGCAGTACTTC
TRBJ2-7 | TRBV6-5 | - | 15 | - | CASSILRGSPYEQYF | TGTGCCAGCAGCATACTGCGCGGGTCTCCCTACGAGCAGTACTTC
TRBJ2-1 | TRBV5-4 | - | 14 | - | CASSRESGSNEQFF | TGTGCCAGCAGCCGGGAATCTGGTTCCAATGAGCAGTTCTTC
TRBJ2-5 | TRBV11-3 | - | 14 | - | CASSPTGRGETQYF | TGTGCCAGCAGCCCAACGGGTCGGGGGGAGACCCAGTACTTC
TRBJ1-2 | TRBV19 | TRBD1 | 15 | - | CASSITQQTGAGYTF | TGTGCCAGTAGTATCACTCAACAAACAGGGGCTGGCTACACCTTC
TRBJ2-7 | TRBV2 | TRBD1 | 13 | - | CASGTGLSYEQYF | TGTGCCAGCGGGACAGGGCTCTCCTACGAGCAGTACTTC
TRBJ1-5 | TRBV12-5 | - | 17 | - | CASGLVISLDSNQPQHF | TGTGCTAGTGGTTTGGTTATCAGCCTAGATAGCAATCAGCCCCAGCATTTT
TRBJ1-2 | TRBV23-1 | - | 14 | - | CASIPQGYNYGYTF | TGCGCCAGCATACCTCAGGGATATAACTATGGCTACACCTTC
TRBJ2-7 | TRBV18 | - | 15 | - | CASSPPGQRSYEQYF | TGTGCCAGCTCACCACCCGGACAGAGATCCTACGAGCAGTACTTC
TRBJ1-2 | TRBV2 | TRBD1 | 14 | few | CASSEEWTGDGYTF | TGTGCCAGCAGTGAAGAGTGGACAGGGGACGGCTACACCTTC
TRBJ2-2 | TRBV30 | TRBD2 | 15 | - | CAWKSGGIQTGELFF | TGTGCCTGGAAGAGCGGGGGGATACAAACCGGGGAGCTGTTTTTT
TRBJ1-5 | TRBV6-6 | TRBD1 | 13 | - | CASSRTGVQPQHF | TGTGCCAGCAGTAGGACAGGGGTTCAGCCCCAGCATTTT
TRBJ2-1 | TRBV7-2 | - | 18 | - | CASSFPQHGGEDNNEQFF | TGTGCCAGCAGCTTCCCCCAACACGGAGGGGAGGATAACAATGAGCAGTTCTTC
TRBJ2-5 | TRBV5-4 | - | 15 | - | CASSSQGLYQETQYF | TGTGCCAGCAGCTCCCAGGGGTTATACCAAGAGACCCAGTACTTC
TRBJ1-1 | TRBV14 | TRBD1 | 15 | - | CASSPGQGPNTEAFF | TGTGCCAGCAGCCCCGGACAGGGACCCAACACTGAAGCTTTCTTT
TRBJ2-2 | TRBV10-3 | TRBD1 | 14 | - | CAISRDRGTGELFF | TGTGCCATCAGCCGGGACAGGGGAACTGGGGAGCTGTTTTTT
TRBJ2-7 | TRBV7-9 | - | 13 | - | CASSLLMGHEQYF | TGTGCCAGCAGCCTCTTGATGGGCCACGAGCAGTACTTC
TRBJ1-5 | TRBV4-1 | - | 16 | - | CASSPGTPLGDQPQHF | TGCGCCAGCAGCCCAGGGACACCCTTAGGGGATCAGCCCCAGCATTTT
TRBJ1-2 | TRBV28 | - | 10 | - | CASRGNGYTF | TGTGCCAGCCGAGGTAATGGCTACACCTTC
TRBJ2-2 | TRBV4-1 | TRBD2 | 17 | - | CASSPALAGGRVGELFF | TGCGCCAGCAGCCCAGCTCTAGCGGGGGGGCGTGTCGGGGAGCTGTTTTTT
TRBJ1-1 | TRBV28 | TRBD1 | 12 | - | CASQGVLTEAFF | TGTGCGTCCCAGGGGGTCCTCACTGAAGCTTTCTTT
TRBJ2-1 | TRBV11-3 | - | 13 | - | CASSSPSGPEQFF | TGTGCCAGCAGCTCACCGAGTGGGCCAGAGCAGTTCTTC
TRBJ1-4 | TRBV7-9 | - | 15 | - | CASSPQGIGNEKLFF | TGTGCCAGCAGCCCGCAGGGGATAGGGAATGAAAAACTGTTTTTT
TRBJ1-5 | TRBV15 | TRBD1 | 15 | - | CATSPGQGGDQPQHF | TGTGCCACCAGCCCGGGACAGGGAGGTGATCAGCCCCAGCATTTT
TRBJ2-1 | TRBV7-9 | TRBD2 | 16 | - | CASSLLATVGYNEQFF | TGTGCCAGCAGCCTACTAGCGACGGTTGGATACAATGAGCAGTTCTTC
TRBJ1-6 | TRBV9 | TRBD1 | 14 | - | CASSHGTANSPLHF | TGTGCCAGCAGCCACGGGACAGCAAATTCACCCCTCCACTTT
TRBJ1-2 | TRBV25-1 | - | 14 | - | CASSDPRGSYGYTF | TGTGCCAGCAGTGACCCTCGGGGATCTTATGGCTACACCTTC
TRBJ2-3 | TRBV5-1 | TRBD2 | 18 | once | CASSIAPTSGGDTDTQYF | TGCGCCAGCAGCATAGCCCCGACTAGCGGGGGGGACACAGATACGCAGTATTTT
TRBJ1-6 | TRBV6-5 | TRBD1 | 15 | - | CASGTGIILGSPLHF | TGTGCCAGCGGGACAGGGATAATCCTGGGTTCACCCCTCCACTTT
TRBJ2-7 | TRBV14 | - | 15 | - | CASSQATSTIYEQYF | TGTGCCAGCAGCCAAGCTACTAGTACAATCTACGAGCAGTACTTC
TRBJ1-2 | TRBV19 | - | 15 | few | CASSITGTSNYGYTF | TGTGCCAGTAGTATAACCGGGACATCCAACTATGGCTACACCTTC
TRBJ2-7 | TRBV12-2 | - | 16 | - | CASRFRWRVEAYEQYF | TGTGCAAGTCGCTTCCGGTGGCGGGTGGAAGCCTACGAGCAGTACTTC
TRBJ2-7 | TRBV6-1 | - | 12 | - | CASSQGLYEQYF | TGTGCCAGCAGCCAAGGACTCTACGAGCAGTACTTC
TRBJ2-5 | TRBV7-2 | - | 14 | once | CASSQGGGWETQYF | TGTGCCAGCAGCCAGGGCGGAGGGTGGGAGACCCAGTACTTC
TRBJ1-2 | TRBV19 | TRBD1 | 15 | - | CASSFPGQESYGYTF | TGTGCCAGTAGTTTTCCGGGACAGGAGTCCTATGGCTACACCTTC
TRBJ1-2 | TRBV27 | - | 15 | - | CASSFFPGEAGGYTF | TGTGCCAGCAGTTTTTTCCCGGGTGAGGCTGGGGGCTACACCTTC
TRBJ2-2 | TRBV5-3 | TRBD2 | 16 | - | CARSSVAGANTGELFF | TGTGCCAGAAGCTCAGTAGCGGGAGCCAACACCGGGGAGCTGTTTTTT
TRBJ1-5 | TRBV28 | - | 14 | - | CASSFVSYNQPQHF | TGTGCCAGCAGTTTTGTCTCTTACAATCAGCCCCAGCATTTT
TRBJ1-2 | TRBV25-1 | TRBD1 | 15 | - | CASSSGTGIHYGYTF | TGTGCCAGCAGCTCCGGGACAGGGATTCACTATGGCTACACCTTC
TRBJ1-6 | TRBV27 | - | 12 | - | CASSTGSSPLHF | TGTGCCAGCAGTACAGGGAGTTCACCCCTCCACTTT
TRBJ2-7 | TRBV10-3 | - | 15 | - | CAISESGVRLNEQYF | TGTGCCATCAGTGAGTCAGGGGTACGGTTAAACGAGCAGTACTTC
TRBJ1-2 | TRBV28 | - | 13 | once | CASSEPLSYGYTF | TGTGCCAGCAGTGAACCCCTGAGCTATGGCTACACCTTC
TRBJ1-1 | TRBV6-1 | TRBD1 | 15 | - | CASSGGTGWNTEAFF | TGTGCCAGCAGTGGCGGGACAGGTTGGAACACTGAAGCTTTCTTT